A single sample gave rise to the 9 T cell receptor beta chains below, sequenced in a study of T cell responses to AZD1222 COVID-19 vaccine. Sequenced by immunoSEQ multiplex PCR; TCRdb stores in-frame clones only, minus some. This table holds around 180,000 clones, about 94% found once. The specimen comprised peripheral blood, sampled on day 0 of AZD1222 vaccination. Every receptor here comes from an adult in good health.

The chain joins TRBV24-1 to TRBJ2-7; D ambiguous. Germline CDR1 KGHDR, CDR2 SFDVKD. Trimming took 5 bases from V and 4 from J, leaving 11 bases between them. CDR3 length: 13 amino acids. CDR3 DNA sequence: TGTGCCACCAGTGCCCTTAACTGGTACGAGCAGTACTTC. It specifies CATSALNWYEQYF.

The rearrangement uses TRBV21-1 and TRBJ2-4; the D call in the table, TRBD1, was not verified against the DNA. TRBV21-1 is deemed a pseudogene. This CDR3 is built from 13 residues. The CDR3 spells CASKRDRWNIQYF. In DNA, the CDR3 is TGTGCCAGCAAAAGGGACAGGTGGAACATTCAGTACTTC.

This clone was observed a single time. V gene TRBV28 combines with J gene TRBJ1-1; a weak D match, TRBD1 (6 bases). This CDR3 comprises 15 residues. CDR1 is MDHEN and CDR2 is SYDVKM in the germline V gene. Deletions cut 2 bases from V and 5 bases from J, with 15 bases between. In DNA, the CDR3 is TGTGCCAGCAGTTTACTGGCAGGGGAATGGACTGAAGCTTTCTTT. It encodes CASSLLAGEWTEAFF.

The chain uses TRBV7-9 and TRBJ2-7, with TRBD2 identical over 12 bases. V was clipped by 1 base and J by 5 bases; unmatched bases: 6. The CDR3 has 16 residues. Germline V gene lookup returns CDR1 SEHNR and CDR2 FQNEAQ (reference sequence). The CDR3 region is CASSLEGLAGVDEQYF. The CDR3 DNA is TGTGCCAGCAGCTTAGAGGGACTAGCGGGCGTCGACGAGCAGTACTTC.

The chain's CDR3 is CASSQGTSGSSYEQYF. In DNA, the CDR3 is TGCGCCAGCAGCCAAGGGACTAGCGGGAGCTCCTACGAGCAGTACTTC. The chain employs TRBV4-1 and TRBJ2-7; the match to TRBD2 covers 13 bases. This CDR3 contains 16 residues. Trimming took 1 base from V and 0 from J; bases not matched to a gene: 0. Germline-derived CDR1 and CDR2 are MGHRA and YSYEKL.

The chain combines TRBV7-9 with TRBJ2-1; 13 bases align to TRBD2. The CDR3 contains 17 residues. The germline gives CDR1 SEHNR, CDR2 FQNEAQ (reference sequence). The J segment lost 2 bases and the V segment lost 1 base, leaving 2 bases of the junction unmatched. The CDR3 coding sequence is TGTGCCAGCAGCTTAGTGGGGACTAGCGGGACCTACAATGAGCAGTTCTTC. Encoded protein: CASSLVGTSGTYNEQFF.

The count of this clone is one. The chain has TRBV3-1 (or the pseudogene TRBV3-2) and TRBJ2-5; 12 bases agree with TRBD2. V shed 0 bases, J shed 2 bases, and the junction held 7 bases outside the gene matches. The CDR3 has 18 residues. Germline CDR1 reads LGHDT; CDR2 reads YNNKEL (reference sequence). CDR3 nucleotides: TGTGCCAGCAGCCAAGATGGACCTAGCGGGAGGGGTCAAGAGACCCAGTACTTC. It encodes CASSQDGPSGRGQETQYF.

The chain uses TRBV7-2 and TRBJ2-7; a possible D gene is TRBD2 (5 bases). The CDR3 loop spans 17 amino acids. CDR1 SGHTA and CDR2 FQGNSA come from the germline V gene. With 3 bases removed from V and 3 bases from J, the gap between germline ends came to 21 bases. The chain's CDR3 is CASSLLAWKAVGYEQYF. The CDR3 DNA reads TGTGCCAGCAGCTTGCTAGCCTGGAAGGCCGTCGGCTACGAGCAGTACTTC.

The gene calls are TRBV6-5 and TRBJ1-1; D unresolved. The V end lost 6 bases, the J end lost 0 bases, and 8 bases lay between the germline ends. The length of the CDR3 is 13 residues. The V gene's germline CDR1 is MNHEY and CDR2 SVGAGI. The CDR3 spells CASRNTVNTEAFF. The CDR3 region has the DNA TGTGCCAGCAGGAATACAGTGAACACTGAAGCTTTCTTT.